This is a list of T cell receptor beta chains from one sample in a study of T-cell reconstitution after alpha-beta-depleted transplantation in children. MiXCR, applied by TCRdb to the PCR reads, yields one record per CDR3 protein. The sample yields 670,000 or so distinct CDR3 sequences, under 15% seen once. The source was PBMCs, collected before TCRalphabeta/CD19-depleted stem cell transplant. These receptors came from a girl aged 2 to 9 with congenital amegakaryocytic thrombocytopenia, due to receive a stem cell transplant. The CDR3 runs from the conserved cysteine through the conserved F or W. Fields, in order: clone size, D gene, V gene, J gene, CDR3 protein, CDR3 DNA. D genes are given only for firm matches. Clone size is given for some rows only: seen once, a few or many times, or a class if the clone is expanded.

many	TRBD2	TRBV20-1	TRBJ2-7	CSAETIAGPSYEQYF	TGCAGTGCTGAGACAATAGCGGGGCCGTCCTACGAGCAGTACTTC
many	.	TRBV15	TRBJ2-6	CATSFEVRSGANVLTF	TGTGCCACCAGCTTTGAAGTTAGATCTGGGGCCAACGTCCTGACTTTC
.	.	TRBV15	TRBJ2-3	CATSRDLEGDTQYF	TGTGCCACCAGCAGAGATCTTGAGGGAGATACGCAGTATTTT
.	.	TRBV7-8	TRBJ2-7	CASSVRIGGYEQYF	TGTGCCAGCAGCGTTAGAATTGGGGGCTACGAGCAGTACTTC
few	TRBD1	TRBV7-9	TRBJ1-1	CASSSPGGNMNTEAFF	TGTGCCAGCAGCTCCCCAGGGGGTAACATGAACACTGAAGCTTTCTTT
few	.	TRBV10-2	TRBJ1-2	CASSDPTPGGYTF	TGCGCCAGCAGTGACCCGACCCCGGGGGGCTACACCTTC
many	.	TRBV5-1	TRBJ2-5	CASSLLFQGNTEETQYF	TGCGCCAGCAGCTTGTTGTTTCAGGGAAACACCGAAGAGACCCAGTACTTC
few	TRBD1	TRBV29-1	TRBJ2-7	CSAETGAHEQYF	TGCAGCGCCGAAACAGGGGCCCACGAGCAGTACTTC
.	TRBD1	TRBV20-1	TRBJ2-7	CSAGPIGTGAYEQYF	TGCAGTGCCGGTCCAATAGGGACAGGGGCCTACGAGCAGTACTTC
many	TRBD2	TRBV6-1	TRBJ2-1	CASRMGLAGVNEQFF	TGTGCCAGCAGGATGGGACTAGCGGGAGTTAATGAGCAGTTCTTC
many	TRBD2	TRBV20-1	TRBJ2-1	CSPAGGASYNEQFF	TGCAGTCCGGCGGGGGGGGCATCCTACAATGAGCAGTTCTTC
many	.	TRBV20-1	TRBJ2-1	CSAQSNEQFF	TGCAGTGCTCAAAGTAATGAGCAGTTCTTC
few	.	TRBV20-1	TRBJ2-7	CSARFLETYEQYF	TGCAGTGCCCGTTTTTTAGAGACCTACGAGCAGTACTTC